This record covers a single T cell receptor (beta chain). Its antigen has not been determined. Base qualities were left out, and no much larger clone turns up one base away. Taken with the paper, the label for time point translates to: cells obtained before transplantation from donor or recipient. CD3+CD4+ and CD3+CD8+ populations were FACS-sorted from unstimulated pre-transplant donor and recipient cells taken from spleen or lymph nodes. V was cut back by 1 base and J by 2 bases, leaving a gap of 12 bases between them. For CDR1 and CDR2, the germline V gene lists LGHNA and YSLEER. There are 15 amino acids in the CDR3, from cysteine to phenylalanine inclusive. Left in the record is the CDR3 DNA by itself, 45 bases read in frame from the first base. The data stem from a study of graft-versus-host responses after intestinal transplantation (dated by TCRdb to about 2021). With respect to the entire study: Recipients received multivisceral, liver-intestinal, or isolated intestinal transplants. Every recipient was given anti-thymocyte globulin induction, then maintenance tacrolimus and steroids for around three years. After intestinal transplantation, graft-versus-host and host-versus-graft alloreactive T cell clones were followed in the graft, circulation and bone marrow using bulk TCR-beta CDR3 sequencing. To identify alloreactive clones, pre-transplant mixed lymphocyte reaction products were sequenced and then compared with unstimulated pre-transplant donor and recipient T cells. The cohort enrolled fewer than 25 intestinal transplant recipients including one retransplant, and 3 patients lacking pretransplant specimens were excluded. A peak of at least 4% donor T cells among recipient peripheral blood mononuclear cells was the definition used for donor T cell macrochimerism. Instead of going to the commercial service, samples from a few later patients were sequenced in-house on an Illumina MiSeq and processed with MiXCR.

The protocol used for the library was the immunoSEQ multiplex PCR assay. In most patients, genomic DNA was isolated using the Qiagen DNeasy Blood and Tissue Kit and sent frozen to Adaptive Biotechnologies for TCR sequencing. Adaptive Biotechnologies carried out high-throughput TCR-beta CDR3 sequencing of genomic DNA for most patients. The authors' pipeline ran thus. TCR sequencing data for approximately 19 patients were retrieved from Adaptive's ImmunoSEQ software; three other patients were processed with MiXCR and VDJtools. To correct CD4 versus CD8 sorting errors, sequences present in both subsets at a frequency ratio below 5:1 were removed. CDR3 nucleotide sequences shared by donor and recipient were removed because the origin of these sequences could not be assigned. At least 2-fold expansion over unstimulated cells and a minimum CFSE-low frequency of 0.002% (template counts) or 0.001% (read counts) were required for clones to be classified as alloreactive. Clones detected in sequenced pre-transplant spleen, lymph node, or MLR CFSE-low populations of the donor or recipient were defined as mappable. The cumulative frequency of alloreactive clones was calculated as a percentage of all sequences, weighted by copy number. TCRdb provides this immuneACCESS table in a form limited to in-frame rearrangements. Some clones are lacking; in checked studies, under half of them reflect an unresolved V gene, and why the rest are absent is not known. V, J and clone size were drawn from that table, and D and trimming were deduced from the DNA. The sample table holds some 88,000 clones, of which 85% to 95% were seen once. About 2% of the sample comes from the top ten.

The investigation overall reported the following: Early after transplant, declines in HvG clones were associated with peak levels of circulating GvH clones. Patients with donor T cell macrochimerism had high GvH to HvG T cell clonal ratios in their allografts. The conclusions were limited by the relatively low number and heterogeneity of the intestinal transplant patients. GvH clones were found in recipient bone marrow, and some of the GvH clones appeared earlier in ileal mucosa or blood, which is consistent with an intestinal mucosal origin.

The sequence links TRBV4-3 to TRBJ2-7, and possibly TRBD2, on 7 matching bases. The material sequenced was unstimulated CD8+ T cells sorted from spleen or lymph node cells, taken before intestinal transplant. This clonotype was sampled from a human donor who received an intestinal transplant. The CDR3 corresponds to CASSQGRGPAYEQYF. The DNA sequence is as follows: TGCGCCAGCAGCCAAGGGCGGGGGCCTGCCTACGAGCAGTACTTC.